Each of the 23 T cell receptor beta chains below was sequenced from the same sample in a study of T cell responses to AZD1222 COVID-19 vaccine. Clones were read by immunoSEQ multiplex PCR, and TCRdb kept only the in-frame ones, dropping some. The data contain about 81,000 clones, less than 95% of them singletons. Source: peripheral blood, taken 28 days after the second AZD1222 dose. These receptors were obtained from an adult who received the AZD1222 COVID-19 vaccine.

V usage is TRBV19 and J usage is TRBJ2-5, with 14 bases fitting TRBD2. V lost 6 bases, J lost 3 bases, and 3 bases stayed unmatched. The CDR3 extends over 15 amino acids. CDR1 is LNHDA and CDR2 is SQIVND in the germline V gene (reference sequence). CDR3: CASSQGLAGEETQYF. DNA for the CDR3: TGTGCCAGTAGCCAGGGACTAGCGGGGGAAGAGACCCAGTACTTC.

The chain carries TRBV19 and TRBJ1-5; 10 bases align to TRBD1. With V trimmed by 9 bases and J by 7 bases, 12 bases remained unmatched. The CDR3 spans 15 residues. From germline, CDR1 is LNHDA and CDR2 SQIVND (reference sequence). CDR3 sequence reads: CASGPGQGLRQPQHF. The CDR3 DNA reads TGTGCCAGCGGGCCGGGACAGGGGTTAAGGCAGCCCCAGCATTTT.

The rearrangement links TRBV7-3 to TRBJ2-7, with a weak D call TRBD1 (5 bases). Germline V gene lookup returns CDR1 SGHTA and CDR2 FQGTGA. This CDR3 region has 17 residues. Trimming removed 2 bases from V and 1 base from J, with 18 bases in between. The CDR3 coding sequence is TGTGCCAGCAGCTTAGGAGCCATAGGGGCCGATTCCTACGAGCAGTACTTC. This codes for CASSLGAIGADSYEQYF.

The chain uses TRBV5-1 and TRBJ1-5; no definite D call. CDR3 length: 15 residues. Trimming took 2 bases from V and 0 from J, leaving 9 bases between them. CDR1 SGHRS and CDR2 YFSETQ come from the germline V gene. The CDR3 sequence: CASSFSADSNQPQHF. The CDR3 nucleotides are TGCGCCAGCAGCTTCTCGGCGGATAGCAATCAGCCCCAGCATTTT.

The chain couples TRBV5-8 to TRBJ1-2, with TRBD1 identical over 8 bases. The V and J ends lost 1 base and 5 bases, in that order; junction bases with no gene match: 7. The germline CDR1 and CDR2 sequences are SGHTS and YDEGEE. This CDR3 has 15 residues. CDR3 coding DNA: TGTGCCAGCAGCTTGTTGGGCAGGGGGCTATATGGCTACACCTTC. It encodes CASSLLGRGLYGYTF.

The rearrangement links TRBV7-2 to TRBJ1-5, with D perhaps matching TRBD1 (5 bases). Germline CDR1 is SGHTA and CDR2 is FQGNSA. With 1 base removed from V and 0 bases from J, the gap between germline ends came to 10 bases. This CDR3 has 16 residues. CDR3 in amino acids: CASSLGSGDSNQPQHF. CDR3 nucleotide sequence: TGTGCCAGCAGCTTAGGGTCGGGGGATAGCAATCAGCCCCAGCATTTT.

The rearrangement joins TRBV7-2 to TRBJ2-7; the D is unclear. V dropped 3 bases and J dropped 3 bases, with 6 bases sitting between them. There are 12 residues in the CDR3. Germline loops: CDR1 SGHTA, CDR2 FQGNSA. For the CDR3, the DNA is TGTGCCAGCAGCTTGCAGGTCTACGAGCAGTACTTC. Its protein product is CASSLQVYEQYF. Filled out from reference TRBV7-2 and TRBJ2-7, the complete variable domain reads GAGVSQSPSNKVTEKGKDVELRCDPISGHTALYWYRQSLGQGLEFLIYFQGNSAPDKSGLPSDRFSAERTGGSVSTLTIQRTQQEDSAVYLCASSLQVYEQYFGPGTRLTVT.

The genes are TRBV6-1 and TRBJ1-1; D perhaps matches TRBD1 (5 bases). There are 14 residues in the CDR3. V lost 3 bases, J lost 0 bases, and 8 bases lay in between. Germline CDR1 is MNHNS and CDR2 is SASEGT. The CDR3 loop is CASSDGALNTEAFF. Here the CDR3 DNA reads TGTGCCAGCAGTGACGGGGCCTTGAACACTGAAGCTTTCTTT.

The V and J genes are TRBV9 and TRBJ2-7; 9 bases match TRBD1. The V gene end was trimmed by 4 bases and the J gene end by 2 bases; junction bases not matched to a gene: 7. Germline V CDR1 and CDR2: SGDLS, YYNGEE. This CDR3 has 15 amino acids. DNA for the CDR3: TGTGCCAGCAGCACCACGGGGACAGGGCCCTACGAGCAGTACTTC. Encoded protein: CASSTTGTGPYEQYF.

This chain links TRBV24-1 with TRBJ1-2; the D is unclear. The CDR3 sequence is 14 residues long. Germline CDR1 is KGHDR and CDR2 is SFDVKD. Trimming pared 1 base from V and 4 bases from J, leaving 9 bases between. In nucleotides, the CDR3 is TGTGCCACCAGTGATTTTGAGACATCCTATGGCTACACCTTC. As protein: CATSDFETSYGYTF.

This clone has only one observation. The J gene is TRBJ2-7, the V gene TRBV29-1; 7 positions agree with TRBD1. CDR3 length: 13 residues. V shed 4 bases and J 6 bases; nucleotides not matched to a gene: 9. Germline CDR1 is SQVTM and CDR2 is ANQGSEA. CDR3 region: CSVVGDREREQYF. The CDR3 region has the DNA TGCAGCGTTGTGGGAGACAGGGAGCGCGAGCAGTACTTC.

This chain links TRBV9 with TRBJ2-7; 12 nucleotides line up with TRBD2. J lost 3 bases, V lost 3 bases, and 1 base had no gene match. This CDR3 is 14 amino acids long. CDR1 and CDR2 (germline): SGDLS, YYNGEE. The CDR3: CASSASGGDYEQYF. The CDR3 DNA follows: TGTGCCAGCAGCGCTAGCGGGGGGGACTACGAGCAGTACTTC.

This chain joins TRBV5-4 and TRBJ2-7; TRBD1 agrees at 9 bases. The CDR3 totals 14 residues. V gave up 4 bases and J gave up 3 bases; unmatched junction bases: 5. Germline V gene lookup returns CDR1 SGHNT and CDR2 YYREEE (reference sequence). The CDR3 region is CASSKGQGNYEQYF. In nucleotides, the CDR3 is TGTGCCAGCAGCAAAGGACAGGGGAACTACGAGCAGTACTTC.

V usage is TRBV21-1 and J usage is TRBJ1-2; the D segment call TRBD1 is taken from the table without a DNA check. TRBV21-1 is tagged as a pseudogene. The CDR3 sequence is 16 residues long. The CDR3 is CASIPSSDRRGYGYTF. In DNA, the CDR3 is TGTGCCAGCATTCCGAGTTCGGACAGGAGAGGCTATGGCTACACCTTC.

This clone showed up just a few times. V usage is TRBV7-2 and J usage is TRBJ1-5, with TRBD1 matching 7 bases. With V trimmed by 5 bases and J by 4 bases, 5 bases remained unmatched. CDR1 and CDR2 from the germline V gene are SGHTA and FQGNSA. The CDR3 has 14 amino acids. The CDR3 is CASSTTGANQPQHF. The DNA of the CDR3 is TGTGCCAGCAGCACCACAGGGGCTAATCAGCCCCAGCATTTT. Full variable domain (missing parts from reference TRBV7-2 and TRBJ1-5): GAGVSQSPSNKVTEKGKDVELRCDPISGHTALYWYRQSLGQGLEFLIYFQGNSAPDKSGLPSDRFSAERTGGSVSTLTIQRTQQEDSAVYLCASSTTGANQPQHFGDGTRLSIL.

CDR3 sequence reads: CAWGTGPNYGYTF. The DNA for the CDR3 is TGTGCCTGGGGGACAGGGCCAAACTATGGCTACACCTTC. The chain recombines TRBV30 with TRBJ1-2, with 9 bases fitting TRBD1. The J segment lost 2 bases and the V segment lost 5 bases, leaving 3 bases of the junction unmatched. The V gene's germline CDR1 is GTSNPN and CDR2 SVGIG (reference sequence). This CDR3 is built from 13 residues.

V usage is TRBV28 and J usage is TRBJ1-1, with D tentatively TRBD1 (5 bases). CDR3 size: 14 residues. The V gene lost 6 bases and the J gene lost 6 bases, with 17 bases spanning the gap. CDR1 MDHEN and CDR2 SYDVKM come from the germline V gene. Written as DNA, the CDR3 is TGTGCCAGCAGCGCGGGACGGCAAAAGGCTGAAGCTTTCTTT. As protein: CASSAGRQKAEAFF.

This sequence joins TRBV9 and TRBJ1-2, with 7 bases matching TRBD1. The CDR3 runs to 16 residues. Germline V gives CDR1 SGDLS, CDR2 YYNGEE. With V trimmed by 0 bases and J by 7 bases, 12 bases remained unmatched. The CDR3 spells CASSVVAGGIGGGYTF. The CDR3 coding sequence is TGTGCCAGCAGCGTAGTCGCAGGGGGAATAGGAGGTGGCTACACCTTC.

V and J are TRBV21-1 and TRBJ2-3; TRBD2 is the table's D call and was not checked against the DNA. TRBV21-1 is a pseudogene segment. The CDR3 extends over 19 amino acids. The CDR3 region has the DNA TGTGCCAGCAGCAAAGGGGGATGGGTAAGGGAGGTTGGCACAGATACGCAGTATTTT. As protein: CASSKGGWVREVGTDTQYF.

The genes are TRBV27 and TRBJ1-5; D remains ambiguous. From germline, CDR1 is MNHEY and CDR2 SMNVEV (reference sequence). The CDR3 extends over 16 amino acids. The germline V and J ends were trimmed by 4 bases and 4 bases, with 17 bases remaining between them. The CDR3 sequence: CASSSSPFPGNQPQHF. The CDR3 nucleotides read TGTGCCAGCAGTTCCTCGCCTTTCCCCGGGAATCAGCCCCAGCATTTT.

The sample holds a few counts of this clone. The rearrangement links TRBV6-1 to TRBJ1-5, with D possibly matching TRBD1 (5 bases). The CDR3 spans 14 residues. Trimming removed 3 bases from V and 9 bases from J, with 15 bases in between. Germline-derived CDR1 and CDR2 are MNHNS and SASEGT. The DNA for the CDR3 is TGTGCCAGCAGTGAGGTGACAGCGACGATGCCCCAGCATTTT. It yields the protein CASSEVTATMPQHF.

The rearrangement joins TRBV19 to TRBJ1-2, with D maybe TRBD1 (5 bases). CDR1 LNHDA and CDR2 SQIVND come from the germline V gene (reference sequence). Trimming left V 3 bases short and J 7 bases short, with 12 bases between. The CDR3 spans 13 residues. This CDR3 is CASSMTLQGGYTF. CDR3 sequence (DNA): TGTGCCAGTAGTATGACCCTCCAGGGTGGCTACACCTTC.

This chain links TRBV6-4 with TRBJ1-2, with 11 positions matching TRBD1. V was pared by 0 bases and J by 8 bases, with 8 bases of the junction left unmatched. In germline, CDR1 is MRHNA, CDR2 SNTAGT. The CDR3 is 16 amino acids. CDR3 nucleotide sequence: TGTGCCAGCAGTGACTCCCCGGGACAGGGGGTTCAAGGCTACACCTTC. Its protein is CASSDSPGQGVQGYTF.